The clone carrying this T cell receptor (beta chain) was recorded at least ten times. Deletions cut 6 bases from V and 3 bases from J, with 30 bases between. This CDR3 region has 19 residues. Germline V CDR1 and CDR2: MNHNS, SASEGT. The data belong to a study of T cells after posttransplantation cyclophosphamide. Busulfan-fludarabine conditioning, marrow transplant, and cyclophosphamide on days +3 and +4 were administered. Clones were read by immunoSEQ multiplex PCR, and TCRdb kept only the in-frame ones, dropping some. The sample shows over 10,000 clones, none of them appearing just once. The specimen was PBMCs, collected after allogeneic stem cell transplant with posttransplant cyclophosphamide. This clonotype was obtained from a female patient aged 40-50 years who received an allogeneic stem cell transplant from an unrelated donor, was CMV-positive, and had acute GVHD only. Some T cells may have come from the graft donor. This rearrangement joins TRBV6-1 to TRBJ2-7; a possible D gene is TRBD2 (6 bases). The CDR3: CASRETTPGTRLVFYEQYF. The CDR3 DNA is TGTGCCAGCAGAGAAACCACCCCTGGGACCCGACTAGTCTTCTACGAGCAGTACTTC.